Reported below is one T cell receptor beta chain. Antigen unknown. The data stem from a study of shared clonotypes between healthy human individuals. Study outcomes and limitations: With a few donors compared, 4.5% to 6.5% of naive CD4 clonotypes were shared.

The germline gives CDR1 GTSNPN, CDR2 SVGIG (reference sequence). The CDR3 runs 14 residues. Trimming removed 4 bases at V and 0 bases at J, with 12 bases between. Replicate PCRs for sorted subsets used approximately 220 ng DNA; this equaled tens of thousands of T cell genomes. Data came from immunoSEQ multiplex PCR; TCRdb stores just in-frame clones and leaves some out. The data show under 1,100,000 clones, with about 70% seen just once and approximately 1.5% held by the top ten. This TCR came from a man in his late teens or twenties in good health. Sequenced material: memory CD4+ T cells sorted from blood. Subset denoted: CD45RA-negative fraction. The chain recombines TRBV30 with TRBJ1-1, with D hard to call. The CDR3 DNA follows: TGTGCCTGGACTACTGTCAGGTTGAACACTGAAGCTTTCTTT. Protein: CAWTTVRLNTEAFF.